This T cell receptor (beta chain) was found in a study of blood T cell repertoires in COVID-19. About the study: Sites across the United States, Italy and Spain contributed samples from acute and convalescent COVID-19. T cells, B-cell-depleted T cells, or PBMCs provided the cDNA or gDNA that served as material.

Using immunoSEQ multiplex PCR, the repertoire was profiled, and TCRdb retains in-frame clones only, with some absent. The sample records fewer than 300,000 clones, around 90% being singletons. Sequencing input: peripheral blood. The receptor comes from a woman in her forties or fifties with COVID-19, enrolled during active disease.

CDR3 nucleotide sequence: TGTGCCAGCAGTTACGGGCAGGGGTTCACTGAAGCTTTCTTT. This codes for CASSYGQGFTEAFF. V usage is TRBV6-2 or TRBV6-3 and J usage is TRBJ1-1; D might be TRBD1 (6 bases). The CDR3 consists of 14 residues. Trimming cost V 2 bases and J 4 bases, with 11 bases left between them. Germline-derived CDR1 and CDR2 are MNHEY and SVGEGT.